This T cell receptor (beta chain) was sequenced for a study of T cell repertoires in cytomegalovirus infection. In the study overall: Carrying CMV and the relevant HLA type showed in public TCR beta signatures.

This clonotype was seen more than once but under ten times. Its target is unknown. TCRdb re-analysed the reads in MiXCR, keeping a single row per CDR3 protein. The top ten clones hold 9.5% to 15% of a sample with around 800,000 distinct CDR3 sequences, about 30% of them seen once. V gave up 4 bases and J gave up 4 bases, with 10 bases separating them. Per the germline V gene, CDR1 is SNHLY and CDR2 is FYNNEI. The CDR3 runs to 13 residues. Whole-study results and caveats: Cumulated frequencies of public TCR beta families served to identify carriers of CMV plus the relevant HLA. In two of eight donors, the top clonotype was HLA-C-restricted CMV-specific.

This specimen was cultured CD8+ T cells from PBMCs, taken from culture after CMV antigen stimulation. The V and J genes are TRBV2 and TRBJ1-1; D unclear. The sequence derives from a human donor in good health (CMV status not recorded). Some clones in this sample may be carry-over from other donors' samples. The CDR3 here is CASSGIVTTEAFF. The CDR3 region has the DNA TGTGCCAGCAGTGGGATCGTAACCACTGAAGCTTTCTTT. The whole variable domain, filled in from reference TRBV2 and TRBJ1-1, reads EPEVTQTPSHQVTQMGQEVILRCVPISNHLYFYWYRQILGQKVEFLVSFYNNEISEKSEIFDDQFSVERPDGSNFTLKIRSTKLEDSAMYFCASSGIVTTEAFFGQGTRLTVV.